The source of this T cell receptor (beta chain) is a study of T cell responses to AZD1222 COVID-19 vaccine. Study-wide findings and caveats: Variant regions that are unmutated are reportedly the target of nearly half of spike-specific TCRs.

CDR1 is SGHRS, CDR2 YFSETQ, per germline. This CDR3 is 13 amino acids long. The V end was cut by 4 bases, the J end by 8 bases, with 15 bases between. Measured with immunoSEQ multiplex PCR; TCRdb has only the in-frame clones, and not every one. In the table there are 150,000 to 200,000 clones, 94% of which are singletons. Of note for this clone: Its target is not known.

This clonotype originated in an adult in good health. The chain recombines TRBV5-1 with TRBJ1-1; D uncertain. This specimen was peripheral blood, taken on day 0 of AZD1222 vaccination. The CDR3 bases are TGCGCCAGCAGCCTGGCCCTAGCCGGCGAAGCTTTCTTT. Its translation: CASSLALAGEAFF.